This paragraph covers one T cell receptor beta chain sequence. With 2 bases removed from V and 9 bases from J, the gap between germline ends came to 11 bases. Germline assignment: CDR1 MNHNS and CDR2 SASEGT. This CDR3 spans 14 amino acids. The data are from a study of control samples from healthy donors and cancer patients. Some clones are missing from TCRdb's copy, which holds only in-frame ones; the method was immunoSEQ multiplex PCR. The data contain tens of thousands of clones, approximately 78% of them singletons. This TCR came from a man in his sixties with colorectal cancer. The material sequenced was PBMCs. The V call is TRBV6-1, the J call TRBJ1-6, with D perhaps TRBD1 (6 bases). CDR3 loop: CASSEMGGRSPLHF. DNA for the CDR3: TGTGCCAGCAGTGAAATGGGGGGGCGTTCACCCCTCCACTTT.